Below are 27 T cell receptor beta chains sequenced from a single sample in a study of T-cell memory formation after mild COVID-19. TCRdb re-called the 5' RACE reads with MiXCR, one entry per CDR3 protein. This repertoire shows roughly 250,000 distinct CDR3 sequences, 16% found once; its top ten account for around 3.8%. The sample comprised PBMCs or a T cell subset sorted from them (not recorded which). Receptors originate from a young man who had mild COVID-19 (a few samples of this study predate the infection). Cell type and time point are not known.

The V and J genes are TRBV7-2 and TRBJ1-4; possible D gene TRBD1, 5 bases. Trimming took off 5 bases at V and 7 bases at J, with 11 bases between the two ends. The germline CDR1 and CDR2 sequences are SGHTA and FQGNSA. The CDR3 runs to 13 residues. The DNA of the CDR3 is TGTGCCAGCAGCCCAAGCAGGGTTGAAAAACTGTTTTTT. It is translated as CASSPSRVEKLFF.

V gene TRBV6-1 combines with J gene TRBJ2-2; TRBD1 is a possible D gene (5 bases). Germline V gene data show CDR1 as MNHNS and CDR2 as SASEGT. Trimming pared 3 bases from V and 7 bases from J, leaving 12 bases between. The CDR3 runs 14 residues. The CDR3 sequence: CASSEKGAVGELFF. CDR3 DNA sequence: TGTGCCAGCAGTGAGAAAGGGGCCGTCGGGGAGCTGTTTTTT.

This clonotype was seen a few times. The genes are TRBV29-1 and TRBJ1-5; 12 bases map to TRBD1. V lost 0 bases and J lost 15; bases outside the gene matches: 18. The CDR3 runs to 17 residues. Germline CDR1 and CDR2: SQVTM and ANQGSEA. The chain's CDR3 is CSVEEIHGTGGLVVPHF. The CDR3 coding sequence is TGCAGCGTTGAAGAAATCCACGGGACAGGGGGCTTGGTAGTCCCGCATTTT.

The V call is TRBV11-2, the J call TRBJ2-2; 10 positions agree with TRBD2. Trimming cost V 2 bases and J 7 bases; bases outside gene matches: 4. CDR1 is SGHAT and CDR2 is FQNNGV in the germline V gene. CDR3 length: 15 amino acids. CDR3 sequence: CASSLIAGGLGELFF. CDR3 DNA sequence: TGTGCCAGCAGCTTAATAGCGGGGGGCCTCGGGGAGCTGTTTTTT.

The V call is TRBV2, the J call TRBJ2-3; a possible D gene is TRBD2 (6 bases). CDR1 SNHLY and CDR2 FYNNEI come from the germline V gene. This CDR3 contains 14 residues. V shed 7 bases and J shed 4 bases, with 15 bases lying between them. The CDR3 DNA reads TGTGCCAGCATGATGGAGGGCTTCTCAGATACGCAGTATTTT. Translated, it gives CASMMEGFSDTQYF.

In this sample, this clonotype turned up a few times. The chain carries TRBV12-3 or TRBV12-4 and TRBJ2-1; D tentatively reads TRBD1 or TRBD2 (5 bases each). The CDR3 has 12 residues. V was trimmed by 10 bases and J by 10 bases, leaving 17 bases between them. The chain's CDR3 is CATSRDDLEQFF. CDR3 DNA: TGTGCCACCTCCCGGGACGACCTAGAGCAGTTCTTC.

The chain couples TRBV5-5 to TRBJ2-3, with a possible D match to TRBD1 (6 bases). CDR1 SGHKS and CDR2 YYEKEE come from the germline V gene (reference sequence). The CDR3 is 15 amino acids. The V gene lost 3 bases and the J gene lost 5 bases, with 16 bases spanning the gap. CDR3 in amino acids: CASSSTGNAGDTQYF. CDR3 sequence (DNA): TGTGCCAGCAGCTCTACAGGGAACGCGGGAGATACGCAGTATTTT.

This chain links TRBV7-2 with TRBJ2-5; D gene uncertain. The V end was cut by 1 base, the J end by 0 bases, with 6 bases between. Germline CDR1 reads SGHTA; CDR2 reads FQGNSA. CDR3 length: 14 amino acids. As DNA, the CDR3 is TGTGCCAGCAGCTTAGGTCCAGACCAAGAGACCCAGTACTTC. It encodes CASSLGPDQETQYF.

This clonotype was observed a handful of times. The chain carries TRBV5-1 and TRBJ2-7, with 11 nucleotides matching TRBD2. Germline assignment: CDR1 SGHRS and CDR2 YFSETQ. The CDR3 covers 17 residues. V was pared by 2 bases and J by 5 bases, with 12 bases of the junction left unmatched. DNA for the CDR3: TGCGCCAGCAGCTTACGACTAGCGGGGAATGGTGTCGACGAGCAGTACTTC. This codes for CASSLRLAGNGVDEQYF.

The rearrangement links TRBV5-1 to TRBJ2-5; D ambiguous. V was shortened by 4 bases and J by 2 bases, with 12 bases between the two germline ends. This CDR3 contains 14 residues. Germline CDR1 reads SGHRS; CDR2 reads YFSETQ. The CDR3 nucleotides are TGCGCCAGCAGCCCTACTGGGTGGCAAGAGACCCAGTACTTC. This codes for CASSPTGWQETQYF.

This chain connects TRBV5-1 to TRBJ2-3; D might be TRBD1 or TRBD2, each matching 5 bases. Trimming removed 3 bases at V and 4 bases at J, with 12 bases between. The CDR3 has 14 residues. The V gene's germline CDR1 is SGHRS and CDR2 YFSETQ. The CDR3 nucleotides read TGCGCCAGCAGCTGGGACGAGTTAGCAGATACGCAGTATTTT. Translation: CASSWDELADTQYF.

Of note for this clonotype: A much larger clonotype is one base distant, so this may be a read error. The chain's CDR3 is CASSLTGDRGRDEKYF. The CDR3 bases are TGCGCCAGCAGCTTGACGGGGGACAGGGGTAGAGACGAGAAGTACTTC. V usage is TRBV5-1 and J usage is TRBJ2-7, with TRBD1 identical over 10 bases. Germline values: CDR1 SGHRS, CDR2 YFSETQ. CDR3 length: 16 amino acids.

CDR3 in amino acids: CASSRDENYGYTF. In nucleotides, the CDR3 is TGTGCCAGCAGCCGCGACGAAAACTATGGCTACACCTTC. The V call is TRBV5-5, the J call TRBJ1-2, with D hard to call. This CDR3 contains 13 residues. Trimming stripped 4 bases from V and 2 bases from J, with 9 bases between. Germline-derived CDR1 and CDR2 are SGHKS and YYEKEE (reference sequence). The full variable domain, with the rest looked up from reference TRBV5-5 and TRBJ1-2, is DAGVTQSPTHLIKTRGQQVTLRCSPISGHKSVSWYQQVLGQGPQFIFQYYEKEERGRGNFPDRFSARQFPNYSSELNVNALLLGDSALYLCASSRDENYGYTFGSGTRLTVV.

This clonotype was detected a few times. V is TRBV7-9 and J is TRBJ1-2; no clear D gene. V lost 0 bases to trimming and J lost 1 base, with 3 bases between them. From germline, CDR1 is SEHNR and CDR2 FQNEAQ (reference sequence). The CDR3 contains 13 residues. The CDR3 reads CASSLANNYGYTF. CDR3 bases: TGTGCCAGCAGCTTAGCCAATAACTATGGCTACACCTTC. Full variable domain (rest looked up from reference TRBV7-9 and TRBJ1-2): DTGVSQNPRHKITKRGQNVTFRCDPISEHNRLYWYRQTLGQGPEFLTYFQNEAQLEKSRLLSDRFSAERPKGSFSTLEIQRTEQGDSAMYLCASSLANNYGYTFGSGTRLTVV.

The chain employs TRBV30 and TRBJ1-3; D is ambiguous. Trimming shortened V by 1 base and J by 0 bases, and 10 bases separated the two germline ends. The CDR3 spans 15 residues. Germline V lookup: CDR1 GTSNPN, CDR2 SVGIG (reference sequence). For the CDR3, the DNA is TGTGCCTGGAGTGAAGCAGCGGTCTCTGGAAACACCATATATTTT. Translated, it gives CAWSEAAVSGNTIYF. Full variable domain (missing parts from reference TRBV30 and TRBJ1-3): SQTIHQWPATLVQPVGSPLSLECTVEGTSNPNLYWYRQAAGRGLQLLFYSVGIGQISSEVPQNLSASRPQDRQFILSSKKLLLSDSGFYLCAWSEAAVSGNTIYFGEGSWLTVV.

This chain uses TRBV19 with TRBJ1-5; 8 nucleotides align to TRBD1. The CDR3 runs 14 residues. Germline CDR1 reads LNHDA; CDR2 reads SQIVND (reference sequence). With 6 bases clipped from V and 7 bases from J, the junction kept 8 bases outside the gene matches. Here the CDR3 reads CASRSQGAKQPQHF. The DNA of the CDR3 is TGTGCCAGTAGGAGCCAGGGGGCGAAGCAGCCCCAGCATTTT.

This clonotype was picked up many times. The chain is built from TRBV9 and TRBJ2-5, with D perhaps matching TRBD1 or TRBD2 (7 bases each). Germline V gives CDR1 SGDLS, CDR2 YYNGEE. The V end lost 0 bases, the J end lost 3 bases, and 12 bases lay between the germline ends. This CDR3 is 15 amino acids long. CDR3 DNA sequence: TGTGCCAGCAGCGTAGAACAGGGGAGGGAAGAGACCCAGTACTTC. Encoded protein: CASSVEQGREETQYF.

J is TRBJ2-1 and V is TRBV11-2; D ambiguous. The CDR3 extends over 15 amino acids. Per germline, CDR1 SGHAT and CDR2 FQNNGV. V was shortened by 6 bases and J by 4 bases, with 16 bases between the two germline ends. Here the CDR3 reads CASSISPHLYNEQFF. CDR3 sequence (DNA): TGTGCCAGCAGTATTTCGCCTCACCTATACAATGAGCAGTTCTTC.

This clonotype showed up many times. The CDR3 loop is CASSQENSGYEQYV. The DNA of the CDR3 is TGCGCCAGCAGCCAAGAAAACTCCGGCTACGAGCAGTACGTC. J is TRBJ2-7 and V is TRBV4-1, with D uncertain. This CDR3 has 14 amino acids. V lost 0 bases, J lost 3 bases, and 9 bases lay in between. CDR1 is MGHRA, CDR2 YSYEKL, per germline.

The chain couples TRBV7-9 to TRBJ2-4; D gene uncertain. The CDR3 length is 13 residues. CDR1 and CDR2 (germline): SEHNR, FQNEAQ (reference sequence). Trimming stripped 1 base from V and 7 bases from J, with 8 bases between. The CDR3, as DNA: TGTGCCAGCAGCTTAGTTCTTGTGAACATTCAGTACTTC. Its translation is CASSLVLVNIQYF. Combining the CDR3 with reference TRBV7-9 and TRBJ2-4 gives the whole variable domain DTGVSQNPRHKITKRGQNVTFRCDPISEHNRLYWYRQTLGQGPEFLTYFQNEAQLEKSRLLSDRFSAERPKGSFSTLEIQRTEQGDSAMYLCASSLVLVNIQYFGAGTRLSVL.

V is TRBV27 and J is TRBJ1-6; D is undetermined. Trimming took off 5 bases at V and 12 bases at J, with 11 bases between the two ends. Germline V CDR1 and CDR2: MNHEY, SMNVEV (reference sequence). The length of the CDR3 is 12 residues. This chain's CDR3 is CASSAHTRPLHF. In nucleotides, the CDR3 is TGTGCCAGCAGTGCACACACCAGACCCCTCCACTTT.

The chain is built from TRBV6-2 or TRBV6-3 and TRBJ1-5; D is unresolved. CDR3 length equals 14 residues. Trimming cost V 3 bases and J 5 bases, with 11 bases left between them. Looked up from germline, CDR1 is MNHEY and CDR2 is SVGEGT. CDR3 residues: CASSYRTGYQPQHF. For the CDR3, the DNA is TGTGCCAGCAGTTATCGGACCGGGTATCAGCCCCAGCATTTT.

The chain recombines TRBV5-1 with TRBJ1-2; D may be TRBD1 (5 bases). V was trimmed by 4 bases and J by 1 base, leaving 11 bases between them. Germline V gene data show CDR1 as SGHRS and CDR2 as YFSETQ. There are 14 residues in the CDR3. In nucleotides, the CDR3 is TGCGCCAGCAGCCGGGACGGAGATAACTATGGCTACACCTTC. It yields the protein CASSRDGDNYGYTF.

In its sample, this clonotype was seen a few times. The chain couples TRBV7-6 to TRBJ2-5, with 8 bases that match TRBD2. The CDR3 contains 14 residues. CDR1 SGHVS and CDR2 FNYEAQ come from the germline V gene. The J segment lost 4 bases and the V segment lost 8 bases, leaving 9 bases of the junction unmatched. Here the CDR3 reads CASGSDGGAETQYF. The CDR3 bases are TGTGCCAGCGGATCAGACGGGGGGGCAGAGACCCAGTACTTC.

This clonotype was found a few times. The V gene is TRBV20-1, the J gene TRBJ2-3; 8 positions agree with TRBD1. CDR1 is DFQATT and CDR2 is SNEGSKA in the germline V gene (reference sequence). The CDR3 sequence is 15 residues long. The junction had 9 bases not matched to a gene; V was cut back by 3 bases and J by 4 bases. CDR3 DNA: TGCAGTGCTAGTAGGCAGGGGGCTTGGGCAGATACGCAGTATTTT. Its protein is CSASRQGAWADTQYF.

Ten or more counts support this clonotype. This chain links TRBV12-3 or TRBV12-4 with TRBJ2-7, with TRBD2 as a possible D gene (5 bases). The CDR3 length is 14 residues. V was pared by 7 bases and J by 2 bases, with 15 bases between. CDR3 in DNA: TGTGCCAGCACCCCCGCGGTCGGGACCTACGAGCAGTACTTC. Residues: CASTPAVGTYEQYF.

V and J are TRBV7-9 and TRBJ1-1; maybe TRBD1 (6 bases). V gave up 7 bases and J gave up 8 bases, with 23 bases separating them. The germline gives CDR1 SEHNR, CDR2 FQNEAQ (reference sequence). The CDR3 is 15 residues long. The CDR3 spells CASTSGVGGLTEAFF. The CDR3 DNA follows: TGTGCCAGCACCTCAGGGGTAGGGGGATTGACCGAAGCTTTCTTT. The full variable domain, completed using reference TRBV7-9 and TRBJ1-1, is DTGVSQNPRHKITKRGQNVTFRCDPISEHNRLYWYRQTLGQGPEFLTYFQNEAQLEKSRLLSDRFSAERPKGSFSTLEIQRTEQGDSAMYLCASTSGVGGLTEAFFGQGTRLTVV.